Each of the 17 T cell receptor beta chains below was sequenced from the same sample in a study of response to subunit inactivated influenza vaccine. MiXCR, applied by TCRdb to the RT-PCR reads, yields one record per CDR3 protein. The sample records 650,000 to 800,000 distinct CDR3 sequences, approximately 14% being singletons. The sequencing used PBMCs from blood, collected 14 days before vaccination. Receptors were obtained from a man over 45 who received an inactivated influenza vaccine.

This clonotype showed up many times. The chain recombines TRBV3-1 with TRBJ2-4, with 8 bases lining up with TRBD1. There are 16 residues in the CDR3. CDR1 and CDR2 from the germline V gene are LGHDT and YNNKEL (reference sequence). V lost 2 bases, J lost 3 bases, and 6 bases stayed unmatched. The CDR3 bases are TGTGCCAGCAGCCAACGACAGGGGTTTGGCAAAAACATTCAGTACTTC. Amino acids: CASSQRQGFGKNIQYF.

In this sample, this clonotype turned up many times. This chain links TRBV28 with TRBJ2-3; D is perhaps TRBD2 (5 bases). The CDR3 is 16 residues long. V was cut by 4 bases and J by 0 bases, with 14 bases left in between. CDR1 is MDHEN, CDR2 SYDVKM, per germline. The CDR3 protein is CASSSPSRESTDTQYF. The CDR3 DNA is TGTGCCAGCAGTTCCCCTAGCCGGGAAAGCACAGATACGCAGTATTTT. Combining the CDR3 with reference TRBV28 and TRBJ2-3 gives the whole variable domain DVKVTQSSRYLVKRTGEKVFLECVQDMDHENMFWYRQDPGLGLRLIYFSYDVKMKEKGDIPEGYSVSREKKERFSLILESASTNQTSMYLCASSSPSRESTDTQYFGPGTRLTVL.

Details on this clonotype: A much larger clone sits a single nucleotide away, making a read error possible. The chain is built from TRBV2 and TRBJ2-3, with D possibly called TRBD1 or TRBD2 (6 bases each). V was trimmed by 10 bases and J by 3 bases, leaving 32 bases between them. There are 19 residues in the CDR3. Germline lookup yields CDR1 SNHLY and CDR2 FYNNEI. The CDR3 region is CAIRRLWPGAPKSTDTQYF. Here the CDR3 DNA reads TGTGCCATCAGACGGCTATGGCCGGGGGCGCCAAAGTCGACAGATACGCAGTATTTT.

The J gene is TRBJ2-6, the V gene TRBV3-1, with D uncertain. The length of the CDR3 is 19 residues. CDR1 is LGHDT and CDR2 is YNNKEL in the germline V gene (reference sequence). V lost 1 base and J 0 bases, leaving 16 bases between the germline ends. The DNA of the CDR3 is TGTGCCAGCAGCCAAGGAGAGGCAGATGGCCCCTCTGGGGCCAACGTCCTGACTTTC. Its translation is CASSQGEADGPSGANVLTF. Full variable domain (outside the CDR3, taken from reference TRBV3-1 and TRBJ2-6): DTAVSQTPKYLVTQMGNDKSIKCEQNLGHDTMYWYKQDSKKFLKIMFSYNNKELIINETVPNRFSPKSPDKAHLNLHINSLELGDSAVYFCASSQGEADGPSGANVLTFGAGSRLTVL.

This chain connects TRBV6-5 to TRBJ2-5, with TRBD2 identical over 8 bases. The CDR3 runs to 14 residues. Germline assignment: CDR1 MNHEY and CDR2 SVGAGI. The V gene end was trimmed by 2 bases and the J gene end by 7 bases; junction bases not matched to a gene: 6. The CDR3 sequence: CASSYAGGGGTQYF. In DNA, the CDR3 is TGTGCCAGCAGTTACGCGGGGGGCGGCGGGACCCAGTACTTC.

This clonotype has only a few counts. The chain links TRBV4-1 to TRBJ2-3, with D tentatively TRBD1 (5 bases). The CDR3 is 15 residues long. Germline CDR1 is MGHRA and CDR2 is YSYEKL. V gave up 2 bases and J gave up 2 bases, with 11 bases separating them. CDR3 in amino acids: CASSQSGQNTDTQYF. As DNA, the CDR3 is TGCGCCAGCAGCCAATCCGGACAAAACACAGATACGCAGTATTTT.

The CDR3 here is CASSLAPLYGYTF. In DNA, the CDR3 is TGTGCCAGCAGCTTAGCCCCTCTCTATGGCTACACCTTC. This chain uses TRBV7-9 with TRBJ1-2, with unresolved D. CDR3 length equals 13 residues. Germline assignment: CDR1 SEHNR and CDR2 FQNEAQ (reference sequence). Trimming took off 0 bases at V and 4 bases at J, with 6 bases between the two ends. Together with reference TRBV7-9 and TRBJ1-2, the CDR3 gives the full variable domain: DTGVSQNPRHKITKRGQNVTFRCDPISEHNRLYWYRQTLGQGPEFLTYFQNEAQLEKSRLLSDRFSAERPKGSFSTLEIQRTEQGDSAMYLCASSLAPLYGYTFGSGTRLTVV.

The table lists this clonotype with a few counts. The chain has TRBV30 and TRBJ1-2, with D perhaps TRBD1 (5 bases). Germline V lookup: CDR1 GTSNPN, CDR2 SVGIG (reference sequence). The CDR3 length is 13 residues. V was clipped by 8 bases and J by 6 bases, with 19 bases between them. The chain's CDR3 is CATKWDSYHGYTF. The CDR3 nucleotides are TGTGCCACAAAGTGGGACTCCTACCATGGCTACACCTTC.

Note on this clonotype: A clone one base away is much larger, so this may be a read error. This chain joins TRBV7-2 and TRBJ2-3; 7 nucleotides match TRBD2. CDR1 is SGHTA, CDR2 FQGNSA, per germline. The CDR3 is 14 residues long. The CDR3 bases are TGTGCCAGCAGCTTAGCCGGGGGGTTAGATACGCTGTATTTT. Protein: CASSLAGGLDTLYF.

The V and J genes are TRBV12-3 or TRBV12-4 and TRBJ2-3; 10 positions match TRBD1. The V and J ends lost 0 bases and 7 bases, in that order; junction bases with no gene match: 4. The CDR3 extends over 15 amino acids. The CDR3 DNA sequence: TGTGCCAGCAGTTTAGCTCGGACAGGGGGAAATACGCAGTATTTT. It specifies CASSLARTGGNTQYF.

This clonotype was observed a few times. V gene TRBV16 combines with J gene TRBJ2-1; D is tentatively TRBD1 or TRBD2 (5 bases each). This CDR3 has 14 residues. Germline V gene lookup returns CDR1 KGHSY and CDR2 FQNENV. V was shortened by 4 bases and J by 6 bases, with 13 bases between the two germline ends. CDR3 DNA sequence: TGTGCCAGCAGCCGGGACCCTACTGTCAATGAGCAGTTCTTC. Translating it yields CASSRDPTVNEQFF.

This chain connects TRBV20-1 to TRBJ2-5; 8 nucleotides align to TRBD2. The CDR3 totals 15 residues. After removal of 6 bases from V and 2 bases from J, the junction contained 11 bases not matched to a gene. Germline assignment: CDR1 DFQATT and CDR2 SNEGSKA (reference sequence). The CDR3: CSARIAGTLQETQYF. CDR3 bases: TGCAGTGCCAGGATAGCGGGGACCCTTCAAGAGACCCAGTACTTC.

The chain combines TRBV7-3 with TRBJ2-1, with 9 positions matching TRBD2. The germline gives CDR1 SGHTA, CDR2 FQGTGA. V gave up 5 bases and J gave up 8 bases; unmatched junction bases: 13. The CDR3 extends over 16 amino acids. CDR3 region: CASSRRAGGVRDEQFF. The CDR3 region has the DNA TGTGCCAGCAGCCGCCGGGCGGGAGGGGTTAGGGATGAGCAGTTCTTC.

This clonotype has just a few counts. Because the CDR3's place on the DNA is in doubt, the DNA is left out and the CDR3 is given as listed by TCRdb. The genes are TRBV14 and TRBJ1-6; the table names TRBD1, a call not compared with the DNA. The CDR3 contains 14 residues when both ends are counted. CDR1 SGHDN and CDR2 FVKESK come from the germline V gene. The CDR3 loop is CASSVGPGNSPLHF.

The V call is TRBV4-3, the J call TRBJ1-2; no clear D. Germline CDR1 is LGHNA and CDR2 is YSLEER. There are 15 residues in the CDR3. Trimming removed 0 bases from V and 4 bases from J, with 12 bases in between. The CDR3 loop reads CASSQDGVKAYGYTF. Written as DNA, the CDR3 is TGCGCCAGCAGCCAAGATGGGGTAAAGGCCTATGGCTACACCTTC.

The chain couples TRBV20-1 to TRBJ2-1; D may correspond to TRBD1 or TRBD2 (5 bases each). Germline lookup yields CDR1 DFQATT and CDR2 SNEGSKA (reference sequence). The CDR3 consists of 13 residues. V was cut by 5 bases and J by 4 bases, with 12 bases left in between. CDR3 coding DNA: TGCAGTGCTCCCGGGACCCTTTACAATGAGCAGTTCTTC. Protein: CSAPGTLYNEQFF.

V usage is TRBV11-2 and J usage is TRBJ2-4, with 7 bases lining up with TRBD2. Germline lookup yields CDR1 SGHAT and CDR2 FQNNGV. The CDR3 is 20 residues long. After removal of 5 bases from V and 0 bases from J, the junction contained 19 bases not matched to a gene. The CDR3 reads CASSNESGLGKRIAKNIQYF. Written as DNA, the CDR3 is TGTGCCAGCAGCAACGAGTCTGGACTAGGGAAAAGAATAGCCAAAAACATTCAGTACTTC.